Listed below are T cell receptor beta chains from one sample, sequenced in a study of cytomegalovirus exposure and HLA in healthy donors. Sequenced by immunoSEQ multiplex PCR; TCRdb stores in-frame clones only, minus some. The table includes 100,000 to 150,000 clones, 75% to 80% detected once. The specimen was PBMCs. These receptors all come from a man in his forties or fifties in good health and CMV-seronegative. The CDR3 runs from the conserved cysteine through the conserved F or W. D genes are given only for firm matches. Some rows have no size entry. The others give once, few or many, or a class for an expanded clone.

j_call d_call clone_size v_call cdr3_nt cdr3_aa
TRBJ2-3 TRBD1 NA TRBV11-3 TGTGCCAGCAGCTCTAACCAGGGGGCTAGTGGGCAGTATTTT CASSSNQGASGQYF
TRBJ1-1 NA NA TRBV7-6 TGTGCCAGCAGCTGGACTTCCGGGCCGAACACTGAAGCTTTCTTT CASSWTSGPNTEAFF
TRBJ2-5 TRBD2 NA TRBV4-2 TGTGCCAGCAGCCAAGGGGGGCGCGGGGGGGCGGGTGAGACCCAGTACTTC CASSQGGRGGAGETQYF
TRBJ1-4 NA NA TRBV7-9 TGTGCCAGCAGCCCGAAGACAGGCCCTAATGAAAAACTGTTTTTT CASSPKTGPNEKLFF
TRBJ2-1 TRBD2 NA TRBV27 TGTGCCAGCAGTCCCAGCGGGGGGGCCTGGAATGAGCAGTTCTTC CASSPSGGAWNEQFF
TRBJ1-2 TRBD1 once TRBV10-3 TGTGCCATCAGTGCGGGACAGGGGGACTATGGCTACACCTTC CAISAGQGDYGYTF
TRBJ2-3 TRBD2 NA TRBV5-6 TGTGCCAGCAGCCCCCTGAGCGGGGCATCCACAGATACGCAGTATTTT CASSPLSGASTDTQYF
TRBJ1-2 NA NA TRBV10-3 TGTGCCATCAGTGAGGGCTCCAGGGATGGCTACACCTTC CAISEGSRDGYTF
TRBJ2-7 NA NA TRBV11-2 TGTGCCAGCAGCTTAGGACACTACGAGCAGTACTTC CASSLGHYEQYF
TRBJ1-2 NA NA TRBV5-1 TGCGCCAGCAGCCGGAACAGGGCGGGCTACACCTTC CASSRNRAGYTF
TRBJ1-1 TRBD1 NA TRBV14 TGTGCCAGCAGCCAAGGGTGGCCAGAGGGGGCGCTTCGTGCTGAAGCTTTCTTT CASSQGWPEGALRAEAFF